One sample yielded the 23 T cell receptor beta chains listed below, sequenced in a study of blood T cells in healthy people across ages. It was with a sample-barcoded 5' primer and a J-beta primer mix that a second PCR of about 6 to 12 cycles was run. TCRdb re-analysed the 5' RACE reads in MiXCR, keeping a single row per CDR3 protein. This sample yields roughly 680,000 distinct CDR3 sequences, of which roughly 50% are seen a single time; about a third belongs to the top ten. Sequencing input: blood. The receptors originated from a woman aged 60-70 years in good health.

This chain joins TRBV5-1 and TRBJ2-1, with 7 bases lining up with TRBD1. The J call may be in error: the DNA end matches TRBJ2-7 better. Germline values: CDR1 SGHRS, CDR2 YFSETQ. The CDR3 is made up of 15 amino acids. CDR3 nucleotides: TGCGCCAGCAGCTTCCGGGACAGCCTATACAATGAGCAGTACTTC. This translates into CASSFRDSLYNEQYF.

The chain couples TRBV3-1 to TRBJ2-1; D remains ambiguous. Germline V gene lookup returns CDR1 LGHDT and CDR2 YNNKEL (reference sequence). Trimming shortened V by 4 bases and J by 9 bases, and 13 bases separated the two germline ends. The CDR3 length is 13 residues. Here the CDR3 DNA reads TGTGCCAGCAGCCCGAACTCTCAAGGTGAGCAGTTCTTC. This codes for CASSPNSQGEQFF.

The gene calls are TRBV27 and TRBJ2-4, with 14 bases matching TRBD2. In germline, CDR1 is MNHEY, CDR2 SMNVEV (reference sequence). V trimming: 5 bases; J trimming: 0 bases; junction bases outside the gene matches: 24. This CDR3 contains 24 residues. The CDR3 sequence: CASSPTHCDSEGTSGSLAKNIQYF. The CDR3 bases are TGTGCCAGCAGTCCTACCCATTGCGACTCCGAGGGGACTAGCGGGAGTCTAGCCAAAAACATTCAGTACTTC.

This clonotype turned up a few times. The chain uses TRBV7-9 and TRBJ1-6; maybe TRBD1 (5 bases). Germline lookup yields CDR1 SEHNR and CDR2 FQNEAQ (reference sequence). The V gene lost 2 bases and the J gene lost 8 bases, with 10 bases spanning the gap. The CDR3 sequence is 14 residues long. The CDR3 is CASSLPGTDSPLHF. CDR3 nucleotide sequence: TGTGCCAGCAGCTTACCGGGGACGGATTCACCCCTCCACTTT.

This clonotype was picked up one time. This chain joins TRBV4-1 and TRBJ2-5; D gene unclear. This CDR3 is 14 amino acids long. Trimming stripped 2 bases from V and 5 bases from J, with 12 bases between. Germline CDR1 reads MGHRA; CDR2 reads YSYEKL. The CDR3, as DNA: TGCGCCAGCAGCCAATCCGTAATTTTGGAGACCCAGTACTTC. Residues: CASSQSVILETQYF.

This chain connects TRBV12-3 or TRBV12-4 to TRBJ2-3; 7 bases are a match to TRBD2. This CDR3 contains 16 residues. After removal of 3 bases from V and 2 bases from J, the junction contained 8 bases not matched to a gene. The CDR3 reads CASSLLTGGTTDTQYF. CDR3 nucleotides: TGTGCCAGCAGTTTGCTAACGGGAGGTACCACAGATACGCAGTATTTT.

The chain is built from TRBV6-2 or TRBV6-3 and TRBJ2-7; a weak D match, TRBD2 (6 bases). The V and J ends lost 4 bases and 6 bases respectively, with 13 bases between them. CDR3 length: 13 amino acids. CDR1 MNHEY and CDR2 SVGEGT come from the germline V gene. In nucleotides, the CDR3 is TGTGCCAGCAGTTTACGGGAGCGGCGCGAGCAGTACTTC. Amino acid sequence: CASSLRERREQYF.

The chain couples TRBV5-1 to TRBJ2-1; D might be TRBD1 or TRBD2, each matching 6 bases. V was trimmed by 0 bases and J by 2 bases, leaving 12 bases between them. This CDR3 region has 16 residues. The V gene's germline CDR1 is SGHRS and CDR2 YFSETQ. CDR3 in amino acids: CASSLAPGAAYNEQFF. DNA for the CDR3: TGCGCCAGCAGCTTGGCCCCGGGGGCCGCCTACAATGAGCAGTTCTTC.

V usage is TRBV20-1 and J usage is TRBJ2-5; D tentatively fits TRBD1 or TRBD2 (5 bases each). CDR3 length: 13 amino acids. Germline CDR1 DFQATT, CDR2 SNEGSKA (reference sequence). Trimming took 0 bases from V and 11 from J, leaving 16 bases between them. The CDR3 protein is CSAREDTRYGQYF. For the CDR3, the DNA is TGCAGTGCTAGAGAGGACACTAGGTACGGGCAGTACTTC.

The chain employs TRBV6-2 or TRBV6-3 and TRBJ2-1; 7 bases agree with TRBD1. The assigned J gene may be wrong: the sequence end matches TRBJ2-7 better. The CDR3 contains 15 residues. CDR1 and CDR2 from the germline V gene are MNHEY and SVGEGT. The CDR3 reads CASSYKGAPYNEQYF. The CDR3 bases are TGTGCCAGCAGTTACAAGGGGGCCCCCTACAATGAGCAGTACTTC.

In its sample, this clonotype was seen a few times. This sequence joins TRBV20-1 and TRBJ1-2, with D hard to call. Germline V lookup: CDR1 DFQATT, CDR2 SNEGSKA (reference sequence). Trimming took off 0 bases at V and 8 bases at J, with 7 bases between the two ends. This CDR3 has 11 residues. CDR3 protein: CSAREDTGYTF. Here the CDR3 DNA reads TGCAGTGCTAGAGAGGATACCGGCTACACCTTC.

The V gene is TRBV28, the J gene TRBJ2-6; D remains ambiguous. Germline loops: CDR1 MDHEN, CDR2 SYDVKM. The CDR3 has 16 residues. V was pared by 1 base and J by 4 bases, with 11 bases between. CDR3 coding DNA: TGTGCCAGCAGTTTATCCGCCGGGTCGGGGGCCAACGTCCTGACTTTC. Its translation: CASSLSAGSGANVLTF.

In its sample, this clonotype was seen a few times. The rearrangement uses TRBV4-2 and TRBJ2-7; tentative D call: TRBD2 (6 bases). V lost 0 bases and J 7 bases, leaving 13 bases between the germline ends. The CDR3 totals 14 residues. The germline CDR1 and CDR2 sequences are LGHNA and YNFKEQ. The CDR3 nucleotides are TGTGCCAGCAGCCAAGATGGACCAGCGGGTGAGCAGTACTTC. Its protein product is CASSQDGPAGEQYF.

The chain uses TRBV10-3 and TRBJ2-1; no reliable D call. The DNA end favors TRBJ2-7, so the J call may be wrong. Germline-derived CDR1 and CDR2 are ENHRY and SYGVKD. The length of the CDR3 is 18 residues. The CDR3 loop is CAISESLGSSSSYNEQYF. CDR3 DNA sequence: TGTGCCATCAGTGAGTCGTTAGGGTCTTCAAGCTCCTACAATGAGCAGTACTTC.

The chain is built from TRBV5-6 and TRBJ2-4, with D possibly TRBD1 on 5 matching bases. The J call may be faulty, since TRBJ2-7 better matches the DNA end. Germline CDR1 SGHDT, CDR2 YYEEEE. The CDR3 loop spans 13 amino acids. The CDR3 spells CASGRVFPYEQYF. CDR3 nucleotide sequence: TGTGCCAGCGGCAGGGTATTTCCCTACGAGCAGTACTTC.

CDR3 in DNA: TGTGCCAGCAGCCGCGGAAGCGAGGTTGGGGAGACCCAGTACTTC. Translation: CASSRGSEVGETQYF. The V and J genes are TRBV21-1 and TRBJ2-5. TRBV21-1 has pseudogene status. The CDR3 runs 15 residues.

The chain links TRBV27 to TRBJ2-1; the D call may be TRBD1 or TRBD2 (5 bases each). The ends were cut back, 6 bases at V and 9 bases at J, with 9 bases in the middle. The CDR3 covers 11 residues. Germline-derived CDR1 and CDR2 are MNHEY and SMNVEV (reference sequence). Here the CDR3 DNA reads TGTGCCAGCAGCCCCGGGACTGAGCAGTTCTTC. Amino acid sequence: CASSPGTEQFF.

CDR3 in DNA: TGTGCCAGCAGCCCAAAGCGGCGGAGGCAAGAGACCCAGTACTTC. Protein sequence: CASSPKRRRQETQYF. The chain uses TRBV7-2 and TRBJ2-5; D is possibly TRBD2 (5 bases). The CDR3 has 15 residues. The V end was cut by 5 bases, the J end by 2 bases, with 15 bases between. CDR1 and CDR2 (germline): SGHTA, FQGNSA.

The chain employs TRBV4-3 and TRBJ2-5, with 11 nucleotides matching TRBD2. The length of the CDR3 is 18 residues. CDR1 LGHNA and CDR2 YSLEER come from the germline V gene. V was clipped by 0 bases and J by 5 bases; unmatched bases: 11. DNA for the CDR3: TGCGCCAGCAGCCAAGATCCTAGCGGGAGGCCCCTGGTGGAGACCCAGTACTTC. Translation gives CASSQDPSGRPLVETQYF.

Points on this clonotype: The junction departs from germline at one end; a sequencing error may be responsible. The chain carries TRBV6-1 and TRBJ2-5, with D tentatively TRBD2 (6 bases). Germline lookup yields CDR1 MNHNS and CDR2 SASEGT. The CDR3 length is 15 residues. This chain's CDR3 is CVSSEWGEYQETQYF. CDR3 sequence (DNA): TGTGTCAGCAGTGAATGGGGGGAGTACCAAGAGACCCAGTACTTC.

This clonotype was picked up a small number of times. The chain carries TRBV9 and TRBJ2-5; 10 bases map to TRBD1. The junction had 9 bases not matched to a gene; V was cut back by 4 bases and J by 0 bases. The germline V gene encodes CDR1 SGDLS and CDR2 YYNGEE. The CDR3 runs to 17 residues. CDR3 DNA: TGTGCCAGCAGCACGGGACAGGGGCGACAGTACCAAGAGACCCAGTACTTC. Its translation is CASSTGQGRQYQETQYF. Full variable domain (outside the CDR3, taken from reference TRBV9 and TRBJ2-5): DSGVTQTPKHLITATGQRVTLRCSPRSGDLSVYWYQQSLDQGLQFLIQYYNGEERAKGNILERFSAQQFPDLHSELNLSSLELGDSALYFCASSTGQGRQYQETQYFGPGTRLLVL.

This clonotype was picked up many times. The V call is TRBV5-1, the J call TRBJ2-3; D remains unclear. V was cut by 4 bases and J by 0 bases, with 9 bases left in between. CDR1 and CDR2 from the germline V gene are SGHRS and YFSETQ. The CDR3 is made up of 14 amino acids. The CDR3 protein is CASSVEDSTDTQYF. DNA for the CDR3: TGCGCCAGCAGCGTTGAGGACAGCACAGATACGCAGTATTTT.

This clonotype came up a few times. The chain recombines TRBV6-5 with TRBJ2-5; the match to TRBD1 covers 9 bases. The CDR3 loop spans 13 amino acids. The V gene's germline CDR1 is MNHEY and CDR2 SVGAGI. V lost 6 bases and J lost 6; bases outside the gene matches: 5. For the CDR3, the DNA is TGTGCCAGCAGCCAGGACAGGGGACAGACCCAGTACTTC. This codes for CASSQDRGQTQYF.